This T cell receptor beta chain was sequenced during a study of blood T cell repertoires in COVID-19. Study summary: Samples taken during acute and convalescent COVID-19 were collected in the United States, Italy and Spain. T cells, B-cell-depleted T cells, or PBMCs supplied cDNA or gDNA.

Original methodology: Reference gene primer amplification gave estimated nucleated cell counts. Only in-frame clones appear in the TCRdb table, and some are missing; sequencing was by immunoSEQ multiplex PCR. That table supplies the V and J calls and clone size; D and trimming were determined from the DNA. The sample consists of approximately 250,000 clones, 75% to 90% of them appearing once. In germline, CDR1 is SGHTA, CDR2 FQGTGA. This CDR3 spans 14 amino acids. V lost 4 bases and J lost 6; bases outside the gene matches: 4. This clone occurred once. Sequenced: peripheral blood. The chain joins TRBV7-3 to TRBJ2-1; 9 positions agree with TRBD2. This clonotype originated in a human donor in a cohort sampled during active COVID-19. The chain's CDR3 is CASSYSGSANEQFF. The CDR3, as DNA: TGTGCCAGCAGCTATAGCGGGAGTGCCAATGAGCAGTTCTTC.